This record covers a single T cell receptor (beta chain). This sample was taken from a study of blood T cell repertoires in COVID-19. Authors' methods: Researchers report that nucleated cell counts were estimated from reference gene primer amplification. Generated by immunoSEQ multiplex PCR, the TCRdb table keeps only in-frame clones and is missing some. V and J calls and clone size are as listed in that table; D and trimming were resolved from the DNA. This table holds 60,000 to 75,000 clones, around 88% found once. Sequencing was done on a sample of peripheral blood. The TCR sequence derives from a human donor in a cohort sampled during active COVID-19.

The CDR3 is CASSHTSGRRADTQYF. Here the CDR3 DNA reads TGTGCCAGCAGCCATACTAGCGGGAGAAGGGCAGATACGCAGTATTTT. This chain links TRBV5-6 with TRBJ2-3; 11 positions agree with TRBD2. Germline V gives CDR1 SGHDT, CDR2 YYEEEE. V lost 4 bases to trimming and J lost 4 bases; unmatched junction nucleotides: 8. This CDR3 has 16 amino acids. Looking up the rest from reference TRBV5-6 and TRBJ2-3 gives the full variable domain: DAGVTQSPTHLIKTRGQQVTLRCSPKSGHDTVSWYQQALGQGPQFIFQYYEEEERQRGNFPDRFSGHQFPNYSSELNVNALLLGDSALYLCASSHTSGRRADTQYFGPGTRLTVL.